This TCR beta chain was sequenced during a study of blood T cell repertoires in COVID-19. About the research overall: Researchers got acute and convalescent COVID-19 samples from the United States, Italy and Spain.

This CDR3 is built from 16 residues. CDR1 MNHEY and CDR2 SMNVEV come from the germline V gene (reference sequence). The V end lost 4 bases, the J end lost 4 bases, and 18 bases lay between the germline ends. In the source study's methods: Amplification from reference gene primers served as the basis for estimated nucleated cell counts. Profiled with immunoSEQ multiplex PCR; TCRdb holds only in-frame clones, not every one. V and J calls plus clone size are reproduced from that table; the DNA served to infer D and trimming. The table includes about 250,000 clones, more than 70% detected once. This receptor was obtained from an elderly man with acute or convalescent COVID-19. This chain uses TRBV27 with TRBJ2-3; no definite D call. The sample comprised peripheral blood. The CDR3 protein is CASSSRGSRSSDTQYF. Written as DNA, the CDR3 is TGTGCCAGCAGTTCGAGAGGATCTCGAAGCTCAGATACGCAGTATTTT.